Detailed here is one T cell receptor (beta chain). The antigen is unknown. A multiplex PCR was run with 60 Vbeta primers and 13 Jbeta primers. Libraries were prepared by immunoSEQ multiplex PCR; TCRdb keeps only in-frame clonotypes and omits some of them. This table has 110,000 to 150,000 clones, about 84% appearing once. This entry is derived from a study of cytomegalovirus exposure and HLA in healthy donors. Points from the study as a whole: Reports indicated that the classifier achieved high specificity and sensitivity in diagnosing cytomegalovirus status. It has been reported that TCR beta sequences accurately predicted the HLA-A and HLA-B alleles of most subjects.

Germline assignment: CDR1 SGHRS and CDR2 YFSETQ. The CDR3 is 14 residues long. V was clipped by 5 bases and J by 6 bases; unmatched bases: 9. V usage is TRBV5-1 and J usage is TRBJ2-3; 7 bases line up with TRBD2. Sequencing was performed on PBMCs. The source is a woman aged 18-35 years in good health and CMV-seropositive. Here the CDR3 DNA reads TGCGCCAGCAGGGGGGAGGGGCCCCTCGATACGCAGTATTTT. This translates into CASRGEGPLDTQYF. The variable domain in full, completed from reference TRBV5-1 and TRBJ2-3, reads KAGVTQTPRYLIKTRGQQVTLSCSPISGHRSVSWYQQTPGQGLQFLFEYFSETQRNKGNFPGRFSGRQFSNSRSEMNVSTLELGDSALYLCASRGEGPLDTQYFGPGTRLTVL.